The next 23 T cell receptor beta chains were all read from a single sample in a study of blood T cell repertoires in COVID-19. Generated by immunoSEQ multiplex PCR, the TCRdb table keeps only in-frame clones and is missing some. The sample lists hundreds of thousands of clones; roughly nine tenths were seen once. Source material: peripheral blood. The receptors stem from a man between 18 and 29 years old with active or convalescent COVID-19.

The rearrangement links TRBV27 to TRBJ2-2, with 9 bases that match TRBD1. Germline V lookup: CDR1 MNHEY, CDR2 SMNVEV (reference sequence). The J segment lost 10 bases and the V segment lost 2 bases, leaving 11 bases of the junction unmatched. This CDR3 has 16 residues. In nucleotides, the CDR3 is TGTGCCAGCAGTTTACCCGGGACAGGGCCCCTAGCGGAGCTGTTTTTT. Amino acids: CASSLPGTGPLAELFF.

V usage is TRBV10-3 and J usage is TRBJ2-5; weak D call: TRBD1 (6 bases). The CDR3 spans 15 residues. Trimming took off 4 bases at V and 1 base at J, with 13 bases between the two ends. The germline V gene encodes CDR1 ENHRY and CDR2 SYGVKD. The CDR3 nucleotides are TGTGCCATCAGTGGCCGGACAGCAAGCCAAGAGACCCAGTACTTC. Its translation: CAISGRTASQETQYF.

V is TRBV5-4 and J is TRBJ2-5; the match to TRBD2 covers 11 bases. With 2 bases clipped from V and 4 bases from J, the junction kept 1 base outside the gene matches. The CDR3 sequence is 14 residues long. CDR1 and CDR2 (germline): SGHNT, YYREEE (reference sequence). The chain's CDR3 is CASSFTSGRETQYF. CDR3 nucleotide sequence: TGTGCCAGCAGCTTTACTAGCGGGAGAGAGACCCAGTACTTC.

This clone is a singleton in its sample. The chain carries TRBV5-1 and TRBJ2-5, with 10 bases fitting TRBD1. This CDR3 is built from 14 residues. V was clipped by 4 bases and J by 4 bases; unmatched bases: 4. Germline V gene data show CDR1 as SGHRS and CDR2 as YFSETQ. The CDR3 DNA reads TGCGCCAGCAGCCTACGGGACAGGGGAGAGACCCAGTACTTC. It codes for CASSLRDRGETQYF.

With regard to this clone: The sample holds other DNA sequences that translate to the same CDR3. The chain carries TRBV18 and TRBJ2-7; 8 bases map to TRBD1. The V and J ends lost 3 bases and 3 bases, in that order; junction bases with no gene match: 4. The CDR3 is 14 residues long. Germline-derived CDR1 and CDR2 are KGHSH and LQKENI. CDR3 DNA sequence: TGTGCCAGCTCACCCGGGACAGGAGACTACGAGCAGTACTTC. As protein: CASSPGTGDYEQYF.

The chain employs TRBV29-1 and TRBJ1-4, with TRBD1 matching 7 bases. V dropped 6 bases and J dropped 7; count of bases not matched to a gene: 5. Per germline, CDR1 SQVTM and CDR2 ANQGSEA. This CDR3 has 12 amino acids. CDR3 sequence (DNA): TGCAGCGTCCGCCCAGGGGGTGAAAAACTGTTTTTT. Its protein product is CSVRPGGEKLFF.

The chain uses TRBV11-1 and TRBJ1-1, with TRBD1 identical over 7 bases. CDR3 length: 13 amino acids. Germline CDR1 is SGHAT and CDR2 is FQDESV (reference sequence). Germline trimming cut 6 bases from V and 5 bases from J; bases unmatched to any gene: 6. CDR3 in DNA: TGTGCCAGCAGGTTTACAGGGGAAACTGAAGCTTTCTTT. This translates into CASRFTGETEAFF.

This clone has a handful of counts. CDR3 sequence reads: CASTAGNYAEAFF. In nucleotides, the CDR3 is TGTGCCAGCACCGCAGGGAATTACGCTGAAGCTTTCTTT. The chain couples TRBV7-2 to TRBJ1-1; D possibly corresponds to TRBD1 (5 bases). Between the trimmed V and J ends, which lost 7 bases and 6 bases, there was a span of 15 bases. CDR1 and CDR2 from the germline V gene are SGHTA and FQGNSA. The CDR3 loop spans 13 amino acids.

This chain links TRBV24-1 with TRBJ1-4, with 9 bases matching TRBD1. The CDR3 runs 15 residues. The J segment lost 6 bases and the V segment lost 4 bases, leaving 5 bases of the junction unmatched. From germline, CDR1 is KGHDR and CDR2 SFDVKD. The CDR3 DNA is TGTGCCACCAGTGACTCGGGACAGGGACATGAAAAACTGTTTTTT. It is translated as CATSDSGQGHEKLFF.

This clone appeared a single time. The V and J genes are TRBV19 and TRBJ1-2; D is possibly TRBD1 (6 bases). Trimming took 3 bases from V and 4 from J, leaving 15 bases between them. The CDR3 runs to 15 residues. Germline assignment: CDR1 LNHDA and CDR2 SQIVND (reference sequence). CDR3 in amino acids: CASSIPGVEGYGYTF. For the CDR3, the DNA is TGTGCCAGTAGTATTCCAGGGGTTGAGGGCTATGGCTACACCTTC.

V usage is TRBV28 and J usage is TRBJ1-5; D is unresolved. CDR3 length: 12 residues. Germline values: CDR1 MDHEN, CDR2 SYDVKM. The ends were cut back, 6 bases at V and 2 bases at J, with 5 bases in the middle. CDR3 sequence (DNA): TGTGCCAGCAGAACAGGCAATCAGCCCCAGCATTTT. Its translation: CASRTGNQPQHF.

This chain connects TRBV15 to TRBJ1-3, with a possible D match to TRBD1 (6 bases). CDR3 length equals 16 residues. Per germline, CDR1 LNHNV and CDR2 YYDKDF (reference sequence). V was trimmed by 4 bases and J by 0 bases, leaving 13 bases between them. Written as DNA, the CDR3 is TGTGCCACCAGCAACGACAGGTCCAACTCTGGAAACACCATATATTTT. This sequence encodes CATSNDRSNSGNTIYF.

The chain carries TRBV24-1 and TRBJ2-1; TRBD2 matches 7 bases. Germline CDR1 reads KGHDR; CDR2 reads SFDVKD. The CDR3 sequence is 13 residues long. The V segment lost 9 bases and the J segment 6 bases; nucleotides outside the gene matches: 7. This chain's CDR3 is CATYGGEVNEQFF. The CDR3 DNA sequence: TGTGCCACCTATGGGGGGGAGGTCAATGAGCAGTTCTTC.

The V and J genes are TRBV5-1 and TRBJ1-1; D not certain. From germline, CDR1 is SGHRS and CDR2 YFSETQ. The V gene lost 0 bases and the J gene lost 0 bases, with 9 bases spanning the gap. The CDR3 has 15 amino acids. The DNA for the CDR3 is TGCGCCAGCAGCTTGGTTGCCGGTATGAACACTGAAGCTTTCTTT. It encodes CASSLVAGMNTEAFF.

The table lists this clone with a count of one. The DNA for the CDR3 is TGTGCCAGAAGCTTATTACGACAGGGGGCGATGGAGGCCAAAAACATTCAGTACTTC. Protein product: CARSLLRQGAMEAKNIQYF. The chain is built from TRBV7-5 and TRBJ2-4; the table's D call, TRBD1, was not checked against the DNA. TRBV7-5 is deemed a pseudogene. This CDR3 has 19 amino acids.

The chain has TRBV14 and TRBJ1-3; 10 positions match TRBD1. Germline-derived CDR1 and CDR2 are SGHDN and FVKESK. The length of the CDR3 is 16 residues. With V trimmed by 4 bases and J by 0 bases, 3 bases remained unmatched. The CDR3 protein is CASSRRDRGSGNTIYF. CDR3 DNA: TGTGCCAGCAGCCGACGGGACAGGGGCTCTGGAAACACCATATATTTT.

This clone was counted once. The V call is TRBV9, the J call TRBJ2-7; 10 bases fit TRBD2. V shed 0 bases, J shed 2 bases, and the junction held 5 bases outside the gene matches. Germline-derived CDR1 and CDR2 are SGDLS and YYNGEE. The CDR3 has 16 residues. CDR3: CASSVESSGGTYEQYF. As DNA, the CDR3 is TGTGCCAGCAGCGTAGAATCTAGCGGGGGAACCTACGAGCAGTACTTC.

The V gene is TRBV18, the J gene TRBJ1-1; 10 nucleotides agree with TRBD1. CDR1 and CDR2 from the germline V gene are KGHSH and LQKENI. The CDR3 covers 15 residues. With V trimmed by 1 base and J by 6 bases, 5 bases remained unmatched. As DNA, the CDR3 is TGTGCCAGCTCACCACTGACAGGGGGCAACCCTGAAGCTTTCTTT. Protein sequence: CASSPLTGGNPEAFF.

The chain is built from TRBV4-3 and TRBJ2-2, with D unclear. The CDR3 runs 13 residues. Germline-derived CDR1 and CDR2 are LGHNA and YSLEER. Trimming left V 0 bases short and J 6 bases short, with 5 bases between. CDR3 DNA sequence: TGCGCCAGCAGCCAAGATCTTGCCGGGGAGCTGTTTTTT. Its protein is CASSQDLAGELFF.

The chain recombines TRBV18 with TRBJ2-1; 9 bases line up with TRBD2. The ends lost 0 bases at V and 9 bases at J; junction bases unmatched: 0. This CDR3 has 13 amino acids. Germline V gives CDR1 KGHSH, CDR2 LQKENI. The CDR3 DNA reads as TGTGCCAGCTCACCACCTAGCGGGGGTGAGCAGTTCTTC. Amino acids: CASSPPSGGEQFF.

The chain uses TRBV5-1 and TRBJ2-3; 11 positions agree with TRBD2. V lost 0 bases, J lost 0 bases, and 15 bases stayed unmatched. Germline V gene data show CDR1 as SGHRS and CDR2 as YFSETQ. This CDR3 spans 21 amino acids. CDR3 sequence: CASSLAGTSGFPGASTDTQYF. The CDR3 DNA reads as TGCGCCAGCAGCTTGGCTGGGACTAGCGGTTTCCCCGGGGCTAGCACAGATACGCAGTATTTT.

The chain carries TRBV4-1 and TRBJ2-1, with 7 bases that match TRBD2. The CDR3 length is 14 residues. The V gene end was trimmed by 3 bases and the J gene end by 7 bases; junction bases not matched to a gene: 6. CDR1 and CDR2 from the germline V gene are MGHRA and YSYEKL. The CDR3 bases are TGCGCCAGCAGCCAGGCGGGAGAACATAATGAGCAGTTCTTC. This translates into CASSQAGEHNEQFF.

This chain uses TRBV7-2 with TRBJ1-1; TRBD1 agrees at 7 bases. Germline values: CDR1 SGHTA, CDR2 FQGNSA. With V trimmed by 4 bases and J by 5 bases, 7 bases remained unmatched. The CDR3 loop spans 14 amino acids. In nucleotides, the CDR3 is TGTGCCAGCAGCTCAGCTACAGGGGAGACTGAAGCTTTCTTT. This sequence encodes CASSSATGETEAFF. Supplemented by reference TRBV7-2 and TRBJ1-1, the full variable domain reads GAGVSQSPSNKVTEKGKDVELRCDPISGHTALYWYRQSLGQGLEFLIYFQGNSAPDKSGLPSDRFSAERTGGSVSTLTIQRTQQEDSAVYLCASSSATGETEAFFGQGTRLTVV.